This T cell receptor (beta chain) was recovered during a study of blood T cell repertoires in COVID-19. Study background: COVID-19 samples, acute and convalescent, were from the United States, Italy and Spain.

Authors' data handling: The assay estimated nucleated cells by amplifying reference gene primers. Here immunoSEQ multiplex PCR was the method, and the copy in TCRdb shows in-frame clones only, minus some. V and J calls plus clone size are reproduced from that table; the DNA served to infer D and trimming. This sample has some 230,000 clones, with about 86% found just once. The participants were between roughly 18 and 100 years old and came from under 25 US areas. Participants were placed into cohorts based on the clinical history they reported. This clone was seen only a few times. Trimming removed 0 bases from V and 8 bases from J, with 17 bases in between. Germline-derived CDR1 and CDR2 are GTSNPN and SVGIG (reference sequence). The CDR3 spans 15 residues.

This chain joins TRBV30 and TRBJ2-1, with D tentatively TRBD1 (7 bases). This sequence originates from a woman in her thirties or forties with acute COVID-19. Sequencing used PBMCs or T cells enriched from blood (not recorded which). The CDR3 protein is CAWSVLSGGKDEQFF. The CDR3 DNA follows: TGTGCCTGGAGTGTGCTATCAGGGGGGAAGGATGAGCAGTTCTTC. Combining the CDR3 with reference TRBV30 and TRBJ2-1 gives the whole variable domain SQTIHQWPATLVQPVGSPLSLECTVEGTSNPNLYWYRQAAGRGLQLLFYSVGIGQISSEVPQNLSASRPQDRQFILSSKKLLLSDSGFYLCAWSVLSGGKDEQFFGPGTRLTVL.